What follows are 19 T cell receptor beta chains derived from one specimen sequenced in a study of blood T cell repertoires in COVID-19. TCRdb's table, derived via immunoSEQ multiplex PCR, lists solely in-frame clones and lacks some. The data contain around 250,000 clones, over 80% of them seen just once; the ten biggest clones take up about 4%. What was sequenced was PBMCs or T cells enriched from blood (not recorded which). Receptor source: a woman in her 30s with acute COVID-19.

The chain links TRBV10-3 to TRBJ2-3; 10 bases agree with TRBD1. The germline V gene encodes CDR1 ENHRY and CDR2 SYGVKD. Germline trimming cut 11 bases from V and 4 bases from J; bases unmatched to any gene: 12. This CDR3 contains 15 residues. In DNA, the CDR3 is TGTGCCGCCTCGAAGGAGACAGGGGGCGCAGATACGCAGTATTTT. Its translation is CAASKETGGADTQYF.

The V gene is TRBV5-1, the J gene TRBJ2-5, with TRBD1 matching 8 bases. The CDR3 is 15 amino acids. Germline trimming cut 3 bases from V and 5 bases from J; bases unmatched to any gene: 9. Germline CDR1 reads SGHRS; CDR2 reads YFSETQ. CDR3 bases: TGCGCCAGCAGCTCGATGACAGGGGCACAGGAGACCCAGTACTTC. This encodes CASSSMTGAQETQYF.

V usage is TRBV11-3 and J usage is TRBJ2-2; TRBD2 is a possible D gene (5 bases). CDR3 length equals 16 residues. Trimming pared 5 bases from V and 1 base from J, leaving 14 bases between. Looked up from germline, CDR1 is SGHNT and CDR2 is YENEEA. CDR3: CASSENEGLNTGELFF. The CDR3 DNA reads TGTGCCAGCAGCGAAAACGAAGGACTGAACACCGGGGAGCTGTTTTTT.

The genes are TRBV9 and TRBJ1-4; TRBD1 is a possible D gene (6 bases). The V and J ends lost 0 bases and 8 bases respectively, with 14 bases between them. The germline CDR1 and CDR2 sequences are SGDLS and YYNGEE. The CDR3 is 15 amino acids. The CDR3, as DNA: TGTGCCAGCAGCGTAGAAGCACAGGGTCGGGAAAAACTGTTTTTT. The encoded protein is CASSVEAQGREKLFF. Drawing the rest from reference TRBV9 and TRBJ1-4, the complete variable domain is DSGVTQTPKHLITATGQRVTLRCSPRSGDLSVYWYQQSLDQGLQFLIQYYNGEERAKGNILERFSAQQFPDLHSELNLSSLELGDSALYFCASSVEAQGREKLFFGSGTQLSVL.

This chain uses TRBV27 with TRBJ2-7, with 10 positions matching TRBD2. The CDR3 extends over 15 amino acids. From germline, CDR1 is MNHEY and CDR2 SMNVEV (reference sequence). V lost 5 bases to trimming and J lost 11 bases; unmatched junction nucleotides: 15. CDR3 sequence reads: CASSPKGASGSSEYF. Written as DNA, the CDR3 is TGTGCCAGCAGTCCCAAGGGGGCTAGCGGGAGCAGTGAGTACTTC.

This clone was seen just once. The V gene is TRBV4-1, the J gene TRBJ1-1; D uncertain. There are 13 residues in the CDR3. Trimming removed 2 bases at V and 1 base at J, with 5 bases between. The germline V gene encodes CDR1 MGHRA and CDR2 YSYEKL. For the CDR3, the DNA is TGCGCCAGCAGCCAAACAGAGAACACTGAAGCTTTCTTT. Its translation is CASSQTENTEAFF.

The chain uses TRBV15 and TRBJ1-2; maybe TRBD1 (6 bases). CDR1 is LNHNV and CDR2 is YYDKDF in the germline V gene (reference sequence). The CDR3 has 14 residues. Trimming cost V 2 bases and J 6 bases, with 13 bases left between them. CDR3 amino acids: CATSRSRTENGYTF. The CDR3 DNA follows: TGTGCCACCAGCAGAAGTAGGACAGAAAATGGCTACACCTTC.

Here the CDR3 DNA reads TGTGCCAGCAGCCGGACTTTCGGGAGAGACTACAATGAGCAGTTCTTC. It codes for CASSRTFGRDYNEQFF. The chain joins TRBV7-9 to TRBJ2-1; possibly TRBD2 for D (6 bases). The CDR3 contains 16 residues. Germline assignment: CDR1 SEHNR and CDR2 FQNEAQ (reference sequence). V lost 5 bases and J 3 bases, leaving 17 bases between the germline ends.

The chain recombines TRBV4-1 with TRBJ1-2; 9 nucleotides agree with TRBD1. Germline assignment: CDR1 MGHRA and CDR2 YSYEKL. CDR3 length: 14 residues. V was clipped by 4 bases and J by 7 bases; unmatched bases: 7. CDR3 protein: CASSPGQGVPGYTF. CDR3 nucleotides: TGCGCCAGCAGCCCGGGACAGGGCGTCCCTGGCTACACCTTC.

The CDR3, as DNA: TGTGCCAGCAGATTCGCAGGGAGGGGGTATGGCTACACCTTC. Its protein product is CASRFAGRGYGYTF. This chain links TRBV13 with TRBJ1-2, with D possibly matching TRBD1 (6 bases). Trimming left V 6 bases short and J 5 bases short, with 16 bases between. Germline V CDR1 and CDR2: PRHDT, FYEKMQ (reference sequence). The CDR3 sequence is 14 residues long.

The chain recombines TRBV28 with TRBJ2-7; D is undetermined. This CDR3 is built from 16 residues. Germline V gene lookup returns CDR1 MDHEN and CDR2 SYDVKM. The V end lost 6 bases, the J end lost 2 bases, and 20 bases lay between the germline ends. CDR3 sequence reads: CASSSLRPESTYEQYF. As DNA, the CDR3 is TGTGCCAGCAGCTCCCTCCGGCCGGAGTCTACCTACGAGCAGTACTTC.

The J gene is TRBJ1-5, the V gene TRBV19; TRBD1 matches at 8 bases. With V trimmed by 7 bases and J by 6 bases, 11 bases remained unmatched. CDR3 length: 15 residues. The germline V gene encodes CDR1 LNHDA and CDR2 SQIVND (reference sequence). The CDR3 nucleotides read TGTGCCAGTATGGGAGAAACAGGGGGGATTCAGCCCCAGCATTTT. It encodes CASMGETGGIQPQHF.

V gene TRBV7-9 combines with J gene TRBJ2-7; 8 bases are a match to TRBD1. Trimming at V came to 5 bases and at J to 4 bases, leaving 10 bases not matched to a gene. This CDR3 region has 15 residues. Germline V gives CDR1 SEHNR, CDR2 FQNEAQ (reference sequence). This chain's CDR3 is CASSPGQGGRYEQYF. The CDR3 DNA reads as TGTGCCAGCAGCCCTGGACAGGGAGGTCGTTACGAGCAGTACTTC.

This chain uses TRBV30 with TRBJ1-5; D is ambiguous. The CDR3 is 13 residues long. Germline V gene sequence: CDR1 GTSNPN, CDR2 SVGIG (reference sequence). V was shortened by 8 bases and J by 2 bases, with 13 bases between the two germline ends. CDR3: CALTLTGNQPQHF. In DNA, the CDR3 is TGTGCCCTCACCCTCACTGGCAATCAGCCCCAGCATTTT. Full variable domain (rest looked up from reference TRBV30 and TRBJ1-5): SQTIHQWPATLVQPVGSPLSLECTVEGTSNPNLYWYRQAAGRGLQLLFYSVGIGQISSEVPQNLSASRPQDRQFILSSKKLLLSDSGFYLCALTLTGNQPQHFGDGTRLSIL.

The chain combines TRBV18 with TRBJ2-3; maybe TRBD2 (6 bases). Germline CDR1 reads KGHSH; CDR2 reads LQKENI. The CDR3 spans 13 residues. The V end lost 3 bases, the J end lost 6 bases, and 10 bases lay between the germline ends. The CDR3 here is CASSPMEGDTQYF. In DNA, the CDR3 is TGTGCCAGCTCACCCATGGAGGGGGATACGCAGTATTTT.

The rearrangement links TRBV9 to TRBJ2-7; 8 nucleotides agree with TRBD1. Per germline, CDR1 SGDLS and CDR2 YYNGEE. The length of the CDR3 is 14 residues. J was trimmed by 5 bases and V by 0 bases; bases with no gene match: 4. The CDR3 sequence is CASSVGSGGDEQYF. As DNA, the CDR3 is TGTGCCAGCAGCGTAGGGTCAGGGGGCGACGAGCAGTACTTC.

The chain carries TRBV27 and TRBJ2-1; D may be TRBD1 (7 bases). This CDR3 comprises 17 residues. The germline gives CDR1 MNHEY, CDR2 SMNVEV (reference sequence). Trimming removed 2 bases at V and 3 bases at J, with 17 bases between. For the CDR3, the DNA is TGTGCCAGCAGTTTACCAACAGGGGAGGTGGGCTACAATGAGCAGTTCTTC. Translation gives CASSLPTGEVGYNEQFF.

This clone was picked up one time. This chain joins TRBV6-5 and TRBJ1-2; the match to TRBD1 covers 8 bases. CDR3 length: 14 amino acids. Germline-derived CDR1 and CDR2 are MNHEY and SVGAGI. V lost 6 bases and J lost 0; bases outside the gene matches: 3. This CDR3 is CASSPQGANYGYTF. Written as DNA, the CDR3 is TGTGCCAGCAGCCCACAGGGGGCTAACTATGGCTACACCTTC.

A word on this clone: A junction end diverges from the germline sequence, so it may reflect a read error. This chain links TRBV24-1 with TRBJ2-1; TRBD1 matches 9 bases. Per germline, CDR1 KGHDR and CDR2 SFDVKD. There are 19 residues in the CDR3. The CDR3 DNA sequence: TGTGCCACCAGTGATTTGCCGGGGGGACAGGGTTTCAGCTACGATGAGCAGTTCTTC. Its translation is CATSDLPGGQGFSYDEQFF.